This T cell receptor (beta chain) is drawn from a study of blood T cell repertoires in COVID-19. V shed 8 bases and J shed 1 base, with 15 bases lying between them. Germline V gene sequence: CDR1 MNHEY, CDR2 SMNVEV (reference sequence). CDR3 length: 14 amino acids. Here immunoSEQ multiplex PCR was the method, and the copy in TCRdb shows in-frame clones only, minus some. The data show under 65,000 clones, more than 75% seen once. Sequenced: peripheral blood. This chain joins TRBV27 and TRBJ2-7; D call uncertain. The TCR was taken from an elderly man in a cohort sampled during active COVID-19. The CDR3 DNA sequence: TGTGCCAGCCGCCGGGTTCTGACTTCCTACGAGCAGTACTTC. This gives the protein CASRRVLTSYEQYF.